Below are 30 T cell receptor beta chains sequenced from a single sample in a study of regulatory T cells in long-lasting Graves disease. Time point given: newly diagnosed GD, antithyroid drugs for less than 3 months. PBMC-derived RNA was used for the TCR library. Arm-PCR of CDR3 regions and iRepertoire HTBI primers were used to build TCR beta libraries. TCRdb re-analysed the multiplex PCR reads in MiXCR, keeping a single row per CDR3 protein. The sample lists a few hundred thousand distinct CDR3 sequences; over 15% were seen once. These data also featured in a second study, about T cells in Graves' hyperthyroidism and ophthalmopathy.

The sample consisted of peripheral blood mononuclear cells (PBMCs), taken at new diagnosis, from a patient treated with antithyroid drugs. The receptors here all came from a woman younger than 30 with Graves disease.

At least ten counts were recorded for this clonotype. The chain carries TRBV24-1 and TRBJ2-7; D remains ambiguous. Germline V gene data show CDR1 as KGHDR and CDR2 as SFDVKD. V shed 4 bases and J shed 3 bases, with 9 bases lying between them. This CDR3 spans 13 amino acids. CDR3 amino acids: CATSDPQSYEQYF. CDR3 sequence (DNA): TGTGCCACCAGTGACCCCCAGAGCTACGAGCAGTACTTC.

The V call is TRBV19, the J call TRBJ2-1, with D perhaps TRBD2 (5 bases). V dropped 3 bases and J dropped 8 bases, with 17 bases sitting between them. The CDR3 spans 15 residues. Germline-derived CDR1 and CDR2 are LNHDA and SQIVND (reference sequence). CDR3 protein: CASSIYDAVGDEQFF. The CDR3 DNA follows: TGTGCCAGTAGTATCTACGACGCGGTGGGAGATGAGCAGTTCTTC.

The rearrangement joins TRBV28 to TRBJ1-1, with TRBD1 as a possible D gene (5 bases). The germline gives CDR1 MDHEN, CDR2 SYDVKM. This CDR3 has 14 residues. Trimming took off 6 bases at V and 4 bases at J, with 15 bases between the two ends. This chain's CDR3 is CASSGGGSSTEAFF. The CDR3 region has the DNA TGTGCCAGCAGCGGGGGTGGATCTAGCACTGAAGCTTTCTTT.

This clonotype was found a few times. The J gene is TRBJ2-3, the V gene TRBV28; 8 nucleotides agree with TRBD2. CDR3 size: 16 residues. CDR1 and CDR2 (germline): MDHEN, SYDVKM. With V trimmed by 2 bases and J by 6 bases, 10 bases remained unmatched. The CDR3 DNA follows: TGTGCCAGCAGTTTAATGGCGGGAGGAGGGTGGGATACGCAGTATTTT. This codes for CASSLMAGGGWDTQYF.

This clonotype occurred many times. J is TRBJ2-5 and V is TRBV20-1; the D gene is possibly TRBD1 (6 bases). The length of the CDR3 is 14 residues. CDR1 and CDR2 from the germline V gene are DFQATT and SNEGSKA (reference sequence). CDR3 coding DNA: TGCGGTTCCAGAAGGACAGCCGACCAAGAGACCCAGTACTTC. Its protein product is CGSRRTADQETQYF.

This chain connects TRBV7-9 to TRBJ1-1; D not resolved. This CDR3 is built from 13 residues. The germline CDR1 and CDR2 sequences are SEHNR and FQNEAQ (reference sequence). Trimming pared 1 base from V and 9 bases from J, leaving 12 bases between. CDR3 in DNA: TGTGCCAGCAGCTTAGAAGGTTACAGCCAAGCTTTCTTT. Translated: CASSLEGYSQAFF.

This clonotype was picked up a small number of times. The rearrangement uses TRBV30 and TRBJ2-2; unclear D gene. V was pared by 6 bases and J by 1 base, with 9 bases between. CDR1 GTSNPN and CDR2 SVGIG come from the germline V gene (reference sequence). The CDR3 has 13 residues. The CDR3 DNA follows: TGTGCCTGTGGACCATTGAACACCGGGGAGCTGTTTTTT. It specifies CACGPLNTGELFF.

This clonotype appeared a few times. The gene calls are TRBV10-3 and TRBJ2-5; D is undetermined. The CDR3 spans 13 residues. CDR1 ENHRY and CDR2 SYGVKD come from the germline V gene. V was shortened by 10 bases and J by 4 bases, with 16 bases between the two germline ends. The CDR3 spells CASQLGQRETQYF. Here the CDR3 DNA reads TGTGCCAGCCAGCTGGGCCAGCGAGAGACCCAGTACTTC.

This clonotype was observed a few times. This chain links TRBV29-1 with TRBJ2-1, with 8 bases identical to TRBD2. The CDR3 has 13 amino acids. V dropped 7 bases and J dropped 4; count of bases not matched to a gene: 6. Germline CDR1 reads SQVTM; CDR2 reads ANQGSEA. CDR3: CSGAGVNYNEQFF. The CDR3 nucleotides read TGCAGCGGAGCGGGAGTGAATTACAATGAGCAGTTCTTC.

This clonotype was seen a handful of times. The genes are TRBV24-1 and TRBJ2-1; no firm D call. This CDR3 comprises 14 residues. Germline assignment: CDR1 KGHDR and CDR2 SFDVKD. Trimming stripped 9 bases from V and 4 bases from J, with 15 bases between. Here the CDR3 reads CATVKGGPYNEQFF. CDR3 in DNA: TGTGCCACCGTTAAAGGCGGACCATACAATGAGCAGTTCTTC.

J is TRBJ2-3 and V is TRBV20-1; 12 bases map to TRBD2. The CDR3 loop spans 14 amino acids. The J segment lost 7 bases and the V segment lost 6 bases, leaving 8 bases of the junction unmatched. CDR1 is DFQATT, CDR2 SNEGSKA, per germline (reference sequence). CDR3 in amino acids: CSATASGRAYTQYF. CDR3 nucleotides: TGCAGTGCCACGGCTAGCGGGAGGGCTTATACGCAGTATTTT.

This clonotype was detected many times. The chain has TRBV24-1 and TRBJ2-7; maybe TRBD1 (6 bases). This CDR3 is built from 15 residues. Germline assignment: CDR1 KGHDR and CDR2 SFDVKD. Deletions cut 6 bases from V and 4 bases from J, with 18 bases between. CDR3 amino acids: CATSSGTGYSYEQYF. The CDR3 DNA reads TGTGCCACCAGTTCGGGAACAGGGTATTCGTACGAGCAGTACTTC.

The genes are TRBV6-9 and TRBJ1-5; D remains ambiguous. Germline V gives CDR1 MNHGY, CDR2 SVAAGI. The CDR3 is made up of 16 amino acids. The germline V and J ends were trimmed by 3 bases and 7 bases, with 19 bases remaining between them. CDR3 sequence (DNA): TGTGCCAGCAGTTACTACTATAACGGCCTCCGACAGCCCCAGCATTTT. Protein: CASSYYYNGLRQPQHF.

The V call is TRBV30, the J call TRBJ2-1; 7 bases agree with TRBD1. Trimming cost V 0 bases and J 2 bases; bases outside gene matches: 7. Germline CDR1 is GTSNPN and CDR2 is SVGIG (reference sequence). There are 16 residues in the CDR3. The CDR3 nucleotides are TGTGCCTGGAGTGTGGGGACAGTCACACCCTACAATGAGCAGTTCTTC. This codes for CAWSVGTVTPYNEQFF.

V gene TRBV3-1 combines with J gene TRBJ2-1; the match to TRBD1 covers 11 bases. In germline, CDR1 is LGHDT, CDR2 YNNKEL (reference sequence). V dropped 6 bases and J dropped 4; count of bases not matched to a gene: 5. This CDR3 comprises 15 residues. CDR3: CASSAGTGGYNEQFF. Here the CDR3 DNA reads TGTGCCAGCAGTGCCGGGACAGGGGGGTACAATGAGCAGTTCTTC.

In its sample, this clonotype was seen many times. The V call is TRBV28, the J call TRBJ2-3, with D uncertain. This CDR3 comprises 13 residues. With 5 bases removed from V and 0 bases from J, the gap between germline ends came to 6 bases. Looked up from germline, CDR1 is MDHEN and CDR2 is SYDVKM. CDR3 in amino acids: CASSIESTDTQYF. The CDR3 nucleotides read TGTGCCAGCAGTATCGAGAGCACAGATACGCAGTATTTT.

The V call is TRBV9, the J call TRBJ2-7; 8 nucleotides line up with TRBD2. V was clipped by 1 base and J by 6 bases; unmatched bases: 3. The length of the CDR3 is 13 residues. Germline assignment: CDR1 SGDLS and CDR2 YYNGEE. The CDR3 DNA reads TGTGCCAGCAGCGTAAGGACTAGCTCCGAGCAGTACTTC. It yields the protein CASSVRTSSEQYF.

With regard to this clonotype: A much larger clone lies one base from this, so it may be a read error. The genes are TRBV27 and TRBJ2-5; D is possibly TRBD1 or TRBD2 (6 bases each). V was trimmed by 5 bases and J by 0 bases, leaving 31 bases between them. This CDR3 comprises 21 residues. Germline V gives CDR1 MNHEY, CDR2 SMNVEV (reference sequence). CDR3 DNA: TGTGCCAGCAGTCTCGGGAGCCAGCAGCCGGGGGCTCGCCTGTACCAAGAGACCCAGTACTTC. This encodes CASSLGSQQPGARLYQETQYF.

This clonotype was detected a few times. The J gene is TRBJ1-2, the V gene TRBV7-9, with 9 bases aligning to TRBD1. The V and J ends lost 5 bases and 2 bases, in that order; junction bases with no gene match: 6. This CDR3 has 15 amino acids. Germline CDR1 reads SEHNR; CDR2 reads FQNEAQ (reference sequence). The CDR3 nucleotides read TGTGCCAGCAGCGTCGGGACAGGGTGGAACTATGGCTACACCTTC. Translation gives CASSVGTGWNYGYTF.

The CDR3, as DNA: TGCAGTGCTAGAGATCATGACAGGGGAACGTACTTC. Translation gives CSARDHDRGTYF. This chain uses TRBV20-1 with TRBJ2-4, with 8 positions matching TRBD1. This CDR3 contains 12 residues. Per germline, CDR1 DFQATT and CDR2 SNEGSKA (reference sequence). The J segment lost 15 bases and the V segment lost 0 bases, leaving 7 bases of the junction unmatched.

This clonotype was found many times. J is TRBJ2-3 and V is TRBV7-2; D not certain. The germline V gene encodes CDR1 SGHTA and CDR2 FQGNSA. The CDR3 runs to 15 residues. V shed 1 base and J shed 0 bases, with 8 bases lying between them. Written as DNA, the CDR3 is TGTGCCAGCAGCTTAGAAGCAACTAGCACAGATACGCAGTATTTT. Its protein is CASSLEATSTDTQYF. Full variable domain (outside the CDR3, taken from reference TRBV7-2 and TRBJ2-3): GAGVSQSPSNKVTEKGKDVELRCDPISGHTALYWYRQSLGQGLEFLIYFQGNSAPDKSGLPSDRFSAERTGGSVSTLTIQRTQQEDSAVYLCASSLEATSTDTQYFGPGTRLTVL.

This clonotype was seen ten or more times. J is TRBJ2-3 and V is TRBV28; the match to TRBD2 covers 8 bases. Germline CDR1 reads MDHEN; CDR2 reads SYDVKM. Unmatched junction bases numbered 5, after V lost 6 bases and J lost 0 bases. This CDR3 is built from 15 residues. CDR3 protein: CASSHTSGSTDTQYF. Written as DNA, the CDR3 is TGTGCCAGCAGCCACACTAGCGGAAGCACAGATACGCAGTATTTT.

CDR3 coding DNA: TGTGCCACCGAGGGTCTACTCTCCTACAATGAGCAGTTCTTC. The encoded protein is CATEGLLSYNEQFF. The chain has TRBV2 and TRBJ2-1; D is perhaps TRBD2 (5 bases). The CDR3 extends over 14 amino acids. Trimming left V 10 bases short and J 0 bases short, with 13 bases between. The germline gives CDR1 SNHLY, CDR2 FYNNEI.

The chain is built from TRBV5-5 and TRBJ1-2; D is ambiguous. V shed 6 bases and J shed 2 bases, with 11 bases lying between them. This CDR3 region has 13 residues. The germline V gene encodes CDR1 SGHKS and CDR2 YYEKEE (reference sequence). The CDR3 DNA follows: TGTGCCAGCAACCCCCAGGAAAACTATGGCTACACCTTC. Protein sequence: CASNPQENYGYTF.

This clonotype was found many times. The CDR3 here is CASSSSERNTIYF. The CDR3 DNA is TGTGCCAGCAGTTCCAGTGAGAGAAACACCATATATTTT. The chain has TRBV12-3 or TRBV12-4 and TRBJ1-3; D gene uncertain. Trimming took off 4 bases at V and 5 bases at J, with 9 bases between the two ends. The CDR3 consists of 13 residues.

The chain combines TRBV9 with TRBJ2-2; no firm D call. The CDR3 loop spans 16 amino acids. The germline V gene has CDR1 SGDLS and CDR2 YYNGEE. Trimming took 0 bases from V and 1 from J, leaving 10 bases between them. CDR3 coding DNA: TGTGCCAGCAGCGTAGAGCCAGGAGTGAACACCGGGGAGCTGTTTTTT. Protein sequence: CASSVEPGVNTGELFF.

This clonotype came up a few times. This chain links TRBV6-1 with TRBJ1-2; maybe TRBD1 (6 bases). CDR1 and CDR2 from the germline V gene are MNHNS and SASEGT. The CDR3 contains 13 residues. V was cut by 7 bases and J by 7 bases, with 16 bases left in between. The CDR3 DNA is TGTGCCAGCATCCGGGGGGCAGGCTTTGGCTACACCTTC. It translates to CASIRGAGFGYTF.

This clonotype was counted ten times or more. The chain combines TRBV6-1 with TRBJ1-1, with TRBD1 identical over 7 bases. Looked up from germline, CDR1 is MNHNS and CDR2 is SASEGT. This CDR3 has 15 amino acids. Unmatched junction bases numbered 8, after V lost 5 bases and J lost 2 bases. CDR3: CASSRRTGSNTEAFF. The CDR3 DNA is TGTGCCAGCAGTCGAAGGACAGGATCCAACACTGAAGCTTTCTTT.

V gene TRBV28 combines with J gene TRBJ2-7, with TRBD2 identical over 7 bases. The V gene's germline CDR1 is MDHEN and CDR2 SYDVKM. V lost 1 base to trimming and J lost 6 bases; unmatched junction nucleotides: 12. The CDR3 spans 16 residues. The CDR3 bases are TGTGCCAGCAGTTTATATCTGGCTAGCGGAGTTTCCGAGCAGTACTTC. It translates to CASSLYLASGVSEQYF. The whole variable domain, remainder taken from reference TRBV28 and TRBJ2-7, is DVKVTQSSRYLVKRTGEKVFLECVQDMDHENMFWYRQDPGLGLRLIYFSYDVKMKEKGDIPEGYSVSREKKERFSLILESASTNQTSMYLCASSLYLASGVSEQYFGPGTRLTVT.

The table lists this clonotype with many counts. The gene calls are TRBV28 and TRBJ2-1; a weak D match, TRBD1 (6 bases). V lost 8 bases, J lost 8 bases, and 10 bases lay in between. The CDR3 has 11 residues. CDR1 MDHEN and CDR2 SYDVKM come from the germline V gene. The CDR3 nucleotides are TGTGCCAGCGGCAGGGGTGATGAGCAGTTCTTC. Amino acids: CASGRGDEQFF.